The clone carrying this TCR beta chain was recorded at least ten times. TCR beta CDR3 regions were amplified from RNA. An initial round of RT-PCR targeting the TCR CDR3 relied on the HTBI primer set. TCRdb reanalysed the multiplex PCR reads using MiXCR and keeps one entry per CDR3 protein. Found here are more than 350,000 distinct CDR3 sequences, more than 12% of them singletons; the top ten hold approximately 30%. CDR1 is DFQATT and CDR2 is SNEGSKA in the germline V gene (reference sequence). The CDR3 totals 17 residues. V was shortened by 4 bases and J by 2 bases, with 22 bases between the two germline ends. This sample is part of a study of T cells in Graves' hyperthyroidism and ophthalmopathy.

The clonotype comes from a woman aged 25 to 39 with Graves' hyperthyroidism. The sequencing input was blood. The chain carries TRBV20-1 and TRBJ2-3; D perhaps matches TRBD2 (6 bases). The CDR3 bases are TGCAGTGCTAAAACCCTTGGGCGGGAAAAAACCACAGATACGCAGTATTTT. It yields the protein CSAKTLGREKTTDTQYF.